The TCR beta chain under discussion was sequenced for a study of early T cells in non-severe SARS-CoV-2 infection. On the study more broadly: Bulk RNA isolated from unsorted whole blood underwent sequencing; chains were not paired. Study conclusions and caveats: VDJdb matches were skewed toward anti-spike CD8 T cell responses.

Individual cDNA molecules were tagged with unique molecular identifiers, the study reported. TCRdb reanalysed the 5' RACE reads using MiXCR and keeps one entry per CDR3 protein. The repertoire holds around 44,000 distinct CDR3 sequences, with approximately 8.1% as singletons. From germline, CDR1 is KGHSH and CDR2 LQKENI. CDR3 length equals 13 residues. V was clipped by 8 bases and J by 4 bases, with 14 bases between them. This clonotype was picked up many times. As yet, its antigen is unknown. The specimen sequenced was whole blood. This chain links TRBV18 with TRBJ2-5; D is undetermined. The receptor's source is an adult who was a healthcare worker with PCR-confirmed SARS-CoV-2 infection or an uninfected control (not recorded which). CDR3 nucleotides: TGTGCCAGCGGATACTCAGGAGTAGAGACCCAGTACTTC. Translated: CASGYSGVETQYF.